A selection of T cell receptor beta chains follows, all from one sample in a study of blood T cell repertoires in COVID-19. Sequencing was performed with immunoSEQ multiplex PCR; in TCRdb, only in-frame clones are kept and a portion is missing. The sample lists approximately 280,000 clones; approximately 85% were seen once. Sequencing input: peripheral blood. The source of these receptors is a woman aged 70-85 years with acute or convalescent COVID-19. CDR3s include the opening cysteine and the closing phenylalanine or tryptophan. D genes are given only for firm matches. Only part of the rows carry a size: once, few, many, or a class if the clone is expanded.

. TRBJ2-7 . 14 TRBV4-1 CASSQGSVSYEQYF TGCGCCAGCAGCCAAGGCTCAGTCTCCTACGAGCAGTACTTC
few TRBJ2-5 TRBD1 13 TRBV6-2/TRBV6-3 CASSLQGAETQYF TGTGCCAGCAGTTTACAGGGGGCAGAGACCCAGTACTTC
. TRBJ1-6 . 15 TRBV6-5 CASSYLRVGNSPLHF TGTGCCAGCAGTTACCTCAGGGTAGGCAATTCACCCCTCCACTTT
. TRBJ2-7 TRBD1 14 TRBV7-2 CASSSRQGRYEQYF TGTGCCAGCAGCTCAAGACAGGGCCGCTACGAGCAGTACTTC
. TRBJ1-2 . 12 TRBV12-3/TRBV12-4 CASSSAGIGYTF TGTGCCAGCAGTTCCGCAGGGATAGGCTACACCTTC
once TRBJ2-1 TRBD2 17 TRBV5-1 CASSPPGLAGGQNEQFF TGCGCCAGCAGCCCGCCGGGACTAGCGGGGGGGCAAAATGAGCAGTTCTTC
. TRBJ2-3 TRBD2 15 TRBV3-1/TRBV3-2 CASSQAGLRTDTQYF TGTGCCAGCAGCCAAGCGGGACTACGAACAGATACGCAGTATTTT
. TRBJ2-5 . 13 TRBV5-1 CASSLTPQETQYF TGCGCCAGCAGCTTAACACCTCAAGAGACCCAGTACTTC
once TRBJ2-1 TRBD1 16 TRBV2 CASSGYRGINHNEQFF TGTGCCAGCAGTGGGTACAGGGGGATAAACCACAATGAGCAGTTCTTC
. TRBJ1-6 . 15 TRBV6-1 CASSEGSSYNSPLHF TGTGCCAGCAGTGAAGGGAGCTCCTATAATTCACCCCTCCACTTT
. TRBJ1-1 TRBD1 16 TRBV7-2 CASSLPLTGESTEAFF TGTGCCAGCAGCTTACCTTTGACAGGGGAGTCGACTGAAGCTTTCTTT
. TRBJ1-4 . 15 TRBV11-2 CASSPRGVANEKLFF TGTGCCAGCAGCCCGCGGGGCGTTGCTAATGAAAAACTGTTTTTT
. TRBJ2-2 TRBD2 18 TRBV10-1 CASSALTSGGWSTGELFF TGCGCCAGCAGTGCCTTGACTAGCGGGGGGTGGAGTACCGGGGAGCTGTTTTTT
. TRBJ2-5 . 11 TRBV5-1 CASSLQETQYF TGCGCCAGCAGCTTGCAGGAGACCCAGTACTTC
. TRBJ1-1 TRBD1 13 TRBV18 CASSPSRGLGAFF TGTGCCAGCTCACCAAGCAGGGGGCTTGGAGCTTTCTTT
few TRBJ2-2 . 17 TRBV5-6 CASSFLLGYREVGELFF TGTGCCAGCAGCTTTCTTCTGGGCTACAGGGAAGTCGGGGAGCTGTTTTTT
. TRBJ1-3 . 14 TRBV19 CASSTVQRGNTIYF TGTGCCAGTAGTACCGTGCAGCGGGGAAACACCATATATTTT
. TRBJ1-1 TRBD1 16 TRBV6-6 CASRPRDRGLNTEAFF TGTGCCAGCAGGCCCCGGGACAGGGGTTTGAACACTGAAGCTTTCTTT
. TRBJ1-2 . 14 TRBV5-1 CASSFGEGPRGYTF TGCGCCAGCAGCTTCGGGGAGGGACCCCGGGGCTACACCTTC
. TRBJ2-7 TRBD1 13 TRBV5-4 CASSSGTGYEQYF TGTGCCAGCAGCTCGGGGACAGGGTACGAGCAGTACTTC
. TRBJ2-4 . 14 TRBV4-2 CASSQDTRGRGTYF TGTGCCAGCAGCCAAGATACGAGGGGTAGGGGGACGTACTTC
many TRBJ1-2 TRBD1 16 TRBV5-6 CASSVGTGVASYGYTF TGTGCCAGCAGCGTTGGGACAGGGGTTGCCAGCTATGGCTACACCTTC
. TRBJ2-3 TRBD1 15 TRBV19 CASSIRTGLRGTQYF TGTGCCAGTAGTATCAGGACAGGGCTCCGGGGTACGCAGTATTTT
. TRBJ1-1 . 14 TRBV18 CASFGGIMNTEAFF TGTGCCAGCTTCGGGGGGATCATGAACACTGAAGCTTTCTTT
few TRBJ2-7 . 16 TRBV14 CASSHPGAAGLYEQYF TGTGCCAGCAGCCACCCGGGGGCAGCGGGGCTCTACGAGCAGTACTTC
. TRBJ1-2 . 14 TRBV11-2 CASSFHRVAYGYTF TGTGCCAGCAGCTTTCACAGGGTGGCCTATGGCTACACCTTC
. TRBJ2-5 TRBD2 15 TRBV3-1/TRBV3-2 CASSQAGGVEETQYF TGTGCCAGCAGCCAAGCGGGGGGGGTGGAAGAGACCCAGTACTTC
. TRBJ2-7 . 16 TRBV11-2 CASSPQPGGSSYEQYF TGTGCCAGCAGCCCCCAACCAGGGGGGAGCTCCTACGAGCAGTACTTC
few TRBJ1-5 . 15 TRBV3-1/TRBV3-2 CASSPSLTANQPQHF TGTGCCAGCAGCCCGTCGTTGACAGCCAATCAGCCCCAGCATTTT
. TRBJ1-5 . 17 TRBV6-1 CASSERTWGVMSQPQHF TGTGCCAGCAGTGAACGAACATGGGGGGTTATGAGTCAGCCCCAGCATTTT
once TRBJ1-4 . 13 TRBV2 CASSEAPNEKLFF TGTGCCAGCAGTGAGGCCCCCAATGAAAAACTGTTTTTT
. TRBJ1-2 . 13 TRBV2 CATGQYANSGYTF TGTGCCACCGGACAGTACGCTAACTCTGGCTACACCTTC
. TRBJ1-2 TRBD1 14 TRBV9 CASSVATGEYGYTF TGTGCCAGCAGCGTAGCTACAGGGGAGTATGGCTACACCTTC
. TRBJ2-3 . 17 TRBV9 CASTSAGAFPSTDTQYF TGTGCCAGCACCTCTGCGGGGGCGTTTCCTAGCACAGATACGCAGTATTTT
. TRBJ2-3 TRBD2 15 TRBV5-4 CASSLTSGGADTQYF TGTGCCAGCAGCCTGACTAGCGGGGGGGCAGATACGCAGTATTTT
few TRBJ1-2 . 16 TRBV4-2 CASSPDRGVVWYGYTF TGTGCCAGCAGCCCTGACCGGGGGGTAGTATGGTATGGCTACACCTTC
. TRBJ2-1 TRBD2 15 TRBV5-1 CASSLIPSGNDEQFF TGCGCCAGCAGCTTGATCCCCAGCGGGAACGATGAGCAGTTCTTC
. TRBJ1-3 . 13 TRBV6-5 CAVPVQGRNTIYF TGTGCCGTTCCGGTACAGGGTCGAAACACCATATATTTT
. TRBJ2-1 TRBD2 18 TRBV3-1/TRBV3-2 CASRHGGSSASSYNEQFF TGTGCCAGCAGGCACGGGGGGTCCTCCGCCAGCTCCTACAATGAGCAGTTCTTC
. TRBJ1-1 TRBD1 14 TRBV7-9 CASSLGTVNTEAFF TGTGCCAGCAGCTTGGGGACAGTTAACACTGAAGCTTTCTTT
. TRBJ1-2 TRBD1 16 TRBV5-1 CASSLEGARLSYGYTF TGCGCCAGCAGCTTAGAGGGGGCTCGTCTTTCCTATGGCTACACCTTC
. TRBJ2-3 . 15 TRBV2 CASSEVNSLTDTQYF TGTGCCAGCAGTGAAGTCAACTCCCTCACAGATACGCAGTATTTT
once TRBJ2-7 . 15 TRBV9 CASSPAGAASYEQYF TGTGCCAGCAGCCCCGCGGGGGCCGCCTCCTACGAGCAGTACTTC
. TRBJ2-7 TRBD2 15 TRBV24-1 CATSDTRTSSYEQYF TGTGCCACCAGTGATACACGGACTAGCTCCTACGAGCAGTACTTC
once TRBJ1-1 . 14 TRBV6-4 CASRASNMNTEAFF TGTGCCAGCAGGGCCAGTAATATGAACACTGAAGCTTTCTTT
. TRBJ1-3 . 15 TRBV9 CASSVAGTTGNTIYF TGTGCCAGCAGCGTAGCGGGGACTACGGGAAACACCATATATTTT
. TRBJ1-2 . 13 TRBV6-6 CASSYSEGDGYTF TGTGCCAGCAGTTACTCCGAGGGCGATGGCTACACCTTC
. TRBJ2-1 TRBD2 16 TRBV19 CASSISLAGGYNEQFF TGTGCCAGTAGTATATCGCTAGCGGGGGGTTATAATGAGCAGTTCTTC
. TRBJ1-2 . 15 TRBV5-1 CASSKAGRPNYGYTF TGCGCCAGCAGCAAGGCGGGCCGACCTAACTATGGCTACACCTTC
. TRBJ1-3 TRBD1 14 TRBV6-5 CASRVTGPGNTIYF TGTGCCAGCAGGGTGACAGGGCCTGGAAACACCATATATTTT
. TRBJ2-7 . 13 TRBV30 CAWSVLVRGEQYF TGTGCCTGGAGTGTACTCGTGCGCGGCGAGCAGTACTTC